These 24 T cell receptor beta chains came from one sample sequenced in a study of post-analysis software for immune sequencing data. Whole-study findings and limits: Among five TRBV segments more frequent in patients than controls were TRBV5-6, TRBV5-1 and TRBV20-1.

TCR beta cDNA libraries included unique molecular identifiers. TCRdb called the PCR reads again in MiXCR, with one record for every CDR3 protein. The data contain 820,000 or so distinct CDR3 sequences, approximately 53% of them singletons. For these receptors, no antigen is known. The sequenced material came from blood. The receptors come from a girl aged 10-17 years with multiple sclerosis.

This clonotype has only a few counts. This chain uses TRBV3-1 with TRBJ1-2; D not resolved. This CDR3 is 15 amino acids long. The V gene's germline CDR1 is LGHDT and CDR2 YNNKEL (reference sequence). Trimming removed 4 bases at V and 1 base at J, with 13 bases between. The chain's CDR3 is CASSPRNGVNYGYTF. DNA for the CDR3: TGTGCCAGCAGCCCCCGTAACGGGGTTAACTATGGCTACACCTTC.

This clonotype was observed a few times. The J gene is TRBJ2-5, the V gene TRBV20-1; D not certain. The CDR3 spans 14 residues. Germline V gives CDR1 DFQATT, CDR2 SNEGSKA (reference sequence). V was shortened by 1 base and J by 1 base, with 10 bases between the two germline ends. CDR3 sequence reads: CSARGWGFQETQYF. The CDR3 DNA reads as TGCAGTGCTAGAGGGTGGGGATTCCAAGAGACCCAGTACTTC.

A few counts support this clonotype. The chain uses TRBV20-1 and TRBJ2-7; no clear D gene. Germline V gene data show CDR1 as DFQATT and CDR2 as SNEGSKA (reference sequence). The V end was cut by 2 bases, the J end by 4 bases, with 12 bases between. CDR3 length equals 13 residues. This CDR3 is CSARPTGPYEQYF. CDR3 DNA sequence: TGCAGTGCTAGACCCACGGGCCCTTACGAGCAGTACTTC.

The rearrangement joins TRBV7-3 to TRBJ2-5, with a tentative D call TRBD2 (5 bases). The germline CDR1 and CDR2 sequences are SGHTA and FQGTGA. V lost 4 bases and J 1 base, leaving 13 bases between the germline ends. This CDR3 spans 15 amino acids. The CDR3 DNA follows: TGTGCCAGCAGCTCCATCCCGAGGGCCCAAGAGACCCAGTACTTC. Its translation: CASSSIPRAQETQYF.

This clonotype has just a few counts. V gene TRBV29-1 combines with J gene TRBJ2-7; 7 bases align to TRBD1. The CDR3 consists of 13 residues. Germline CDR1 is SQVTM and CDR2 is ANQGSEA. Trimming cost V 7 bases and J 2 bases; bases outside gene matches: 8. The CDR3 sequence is CSASQGFTYEQYF. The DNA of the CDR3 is TGCAGCGCGTCACAGGGGTTCACCTACGAGCAGTACTTC.

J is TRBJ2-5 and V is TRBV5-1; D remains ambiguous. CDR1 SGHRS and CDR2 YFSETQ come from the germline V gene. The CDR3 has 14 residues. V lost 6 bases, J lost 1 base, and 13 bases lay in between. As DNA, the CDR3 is TGCGCCAGCAAAACGGACCAAACCCAAGAGACCCAGTACTTC. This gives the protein CASKTDQTQETQYF.

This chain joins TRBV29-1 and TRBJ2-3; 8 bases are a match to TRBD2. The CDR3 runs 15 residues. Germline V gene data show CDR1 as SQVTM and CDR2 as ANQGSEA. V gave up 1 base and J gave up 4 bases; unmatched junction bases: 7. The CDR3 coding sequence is TGCAGCGTTGAAGGGCTAGCGGGTAAGCCAGATACGCAGTATTTT. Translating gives CSVEGLAGKPDTQYF.

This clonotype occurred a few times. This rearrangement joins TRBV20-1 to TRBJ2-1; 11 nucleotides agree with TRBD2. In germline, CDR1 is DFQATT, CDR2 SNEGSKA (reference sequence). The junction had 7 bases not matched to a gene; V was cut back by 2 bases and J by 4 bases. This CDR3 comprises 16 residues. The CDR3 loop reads CSARSSTSGKYNEQFF. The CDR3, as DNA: TGCAGTGCTAGATCCTCGACTAGCGGGAAGTACAATGAGCAGTTCTTC.

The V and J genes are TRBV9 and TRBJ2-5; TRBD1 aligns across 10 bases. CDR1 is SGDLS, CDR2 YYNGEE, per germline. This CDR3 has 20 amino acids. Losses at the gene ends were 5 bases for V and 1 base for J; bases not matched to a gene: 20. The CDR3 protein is CASSPPFGTGDWTPQETQYF. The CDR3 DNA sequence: TGTGCCAGCAGTCCTCCTTTCGGGACAGGGGATTGGACACCCCAAGAGACCCAGTACTTC. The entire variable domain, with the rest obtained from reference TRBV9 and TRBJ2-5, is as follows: DSGVTQTPKHLITATGQRVTLRCSPRSGDLSVYWYQQSLDQGLQFLIQYYNGEERAKGNILERFSAQQFPDLHSELNLSSLELGDSALYFCASSPPFGTGDWTPQETQYFGPGTRLLVL.

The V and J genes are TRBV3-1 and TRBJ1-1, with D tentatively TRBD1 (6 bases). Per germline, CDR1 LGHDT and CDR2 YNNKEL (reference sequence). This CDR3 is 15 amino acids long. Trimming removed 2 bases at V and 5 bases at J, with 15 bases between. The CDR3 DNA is TGTGCCAGCAGCCAAAGTGGGGGCGCACGGACTGAAGCTTTCTTT. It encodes CASSQSGGARTEAFF.

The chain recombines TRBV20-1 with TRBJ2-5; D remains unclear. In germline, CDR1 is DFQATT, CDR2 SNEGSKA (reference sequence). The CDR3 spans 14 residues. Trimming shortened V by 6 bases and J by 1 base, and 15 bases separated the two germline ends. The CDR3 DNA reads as TGCAGTGCCCATTTGACTTTCCCCCAAGAGACCCAGTACTTC. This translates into CSAHLTFPQETQYF.

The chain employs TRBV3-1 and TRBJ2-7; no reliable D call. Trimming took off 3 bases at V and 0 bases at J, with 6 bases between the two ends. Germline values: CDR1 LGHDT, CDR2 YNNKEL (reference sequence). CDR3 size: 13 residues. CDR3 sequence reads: CASSHPVSYEQYF. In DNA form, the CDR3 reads TGTGCCAGCAGCCACCCCGTCTCCTACGAGCAGTACTTC.

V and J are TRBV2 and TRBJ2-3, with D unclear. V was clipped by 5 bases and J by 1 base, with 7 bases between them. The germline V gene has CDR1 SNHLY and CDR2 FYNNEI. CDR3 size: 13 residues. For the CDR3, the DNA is TGTGCCAGCAGTCGGCAACGCACAGATACGCAGTATTTT. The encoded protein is CASSRQRTDTQYF.

The CDR3 spells CASSSDPWTSGKYNEQFF. DNA of the CDR3: TGTGCCAGCAGTTCTGACCCATGGACTAGCGGGAAATACAATGAGCAGTTCTTC. The chain joins TRBV6-2 or TRBV6-3 to TRBJ2-1; 12 bases are shared with TRBD2. Germline CDR1 reads MNHEY; CDR2 reads SVGEGT. The CDR3 consists of 18 residues. The ends lost 4 bases at V and 4 bases at J; junction bases unmatched: 11.

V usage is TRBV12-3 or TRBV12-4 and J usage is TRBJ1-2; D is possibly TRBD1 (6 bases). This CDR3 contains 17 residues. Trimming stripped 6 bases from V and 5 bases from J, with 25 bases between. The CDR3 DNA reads TGTGCCAGCAGCCACGGGGCAGGACAAAGGGGGTATTATGGCTACACCTTC. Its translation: CASSHGAGQRGYYGYTF.

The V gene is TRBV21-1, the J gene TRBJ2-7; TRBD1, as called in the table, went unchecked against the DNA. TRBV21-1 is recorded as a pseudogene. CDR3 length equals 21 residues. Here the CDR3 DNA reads TGTGCCAGCAGCCCCCGGGGGGGAGCGGACGGAATACACGAAACCTCCTACGAGCAGTACTTC. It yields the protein CASSPRGGADGIHETSYEQYF.

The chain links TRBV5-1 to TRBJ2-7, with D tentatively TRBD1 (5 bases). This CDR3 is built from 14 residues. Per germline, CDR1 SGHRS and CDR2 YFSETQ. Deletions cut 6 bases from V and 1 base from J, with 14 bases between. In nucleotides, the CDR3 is TGCGCCAGCATGGGGCAAGATCTATCCTACGAGCAGTACTTC. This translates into CASMGQDLSYEQYF.

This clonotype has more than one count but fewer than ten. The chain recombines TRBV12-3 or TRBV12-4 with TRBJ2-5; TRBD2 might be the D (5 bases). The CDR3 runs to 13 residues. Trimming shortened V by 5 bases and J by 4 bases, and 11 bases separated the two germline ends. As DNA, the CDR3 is TGTGCCAGCAGTCACAACCGGGGAGAGACCCAGTACTTC. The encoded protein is CASSHNRGETQYF.

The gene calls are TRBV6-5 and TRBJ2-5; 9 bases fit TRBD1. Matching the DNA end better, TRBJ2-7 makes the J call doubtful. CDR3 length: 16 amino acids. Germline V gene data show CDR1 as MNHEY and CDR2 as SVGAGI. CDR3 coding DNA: TGTGCCAGCAGTTACACAGGGGGCGCGCCCTACTACGAGCAGTACTTC. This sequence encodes CASSYTGGAPYYEQYF.

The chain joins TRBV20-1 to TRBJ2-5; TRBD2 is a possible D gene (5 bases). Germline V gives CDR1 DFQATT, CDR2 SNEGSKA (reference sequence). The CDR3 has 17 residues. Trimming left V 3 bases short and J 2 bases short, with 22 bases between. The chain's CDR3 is CSASGVKGGWVQETQYF. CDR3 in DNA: TGCAGTGCTAGTGGAGTTAAAGGCGGGTGGGTTCAAGAGACCCAGTACTTC.

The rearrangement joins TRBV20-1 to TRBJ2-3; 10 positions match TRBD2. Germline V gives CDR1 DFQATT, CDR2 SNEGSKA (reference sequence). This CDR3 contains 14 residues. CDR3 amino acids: CSCRLAGVTDTQYF. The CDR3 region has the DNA TGCTCGTGTAGGCTAGCGGGAGTCACAGATACGCAGTATTTT.

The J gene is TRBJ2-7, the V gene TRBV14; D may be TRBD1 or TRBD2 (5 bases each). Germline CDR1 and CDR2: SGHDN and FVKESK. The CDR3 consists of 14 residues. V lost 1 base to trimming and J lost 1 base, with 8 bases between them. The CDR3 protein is CASSQVGASYEQYF. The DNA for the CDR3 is TGTGCCAGCAGCCAAGTCGGGGCGTCCTACGAGCAGTACTTC.

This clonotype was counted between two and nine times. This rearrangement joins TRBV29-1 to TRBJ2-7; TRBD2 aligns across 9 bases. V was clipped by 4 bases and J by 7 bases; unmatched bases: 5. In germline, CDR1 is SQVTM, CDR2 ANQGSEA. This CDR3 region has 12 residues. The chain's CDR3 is CSVGLAGHEQYF. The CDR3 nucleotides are TGCAGCGTTGGCCTAGCGGGGCATGAGCAGTACTTC.

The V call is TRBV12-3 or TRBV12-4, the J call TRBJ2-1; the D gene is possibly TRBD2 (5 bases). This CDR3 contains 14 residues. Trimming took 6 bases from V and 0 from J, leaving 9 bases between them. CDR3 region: CASRAEHSYNEQFF. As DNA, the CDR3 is TGTGCCAGCAGAGCGGAGCACTCCTACAATGAGCAGTTCTTC.